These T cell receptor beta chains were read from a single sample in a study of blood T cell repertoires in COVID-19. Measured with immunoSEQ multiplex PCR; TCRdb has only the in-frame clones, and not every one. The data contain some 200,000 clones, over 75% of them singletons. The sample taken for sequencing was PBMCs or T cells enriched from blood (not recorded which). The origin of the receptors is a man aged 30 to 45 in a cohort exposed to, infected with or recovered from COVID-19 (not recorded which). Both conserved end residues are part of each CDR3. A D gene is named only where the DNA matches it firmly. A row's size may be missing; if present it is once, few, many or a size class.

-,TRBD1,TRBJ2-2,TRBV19,TGTGCCAGTATAACGAGAGCCTGGACAGGGACCACCGGGGAGCTGTTTTTT,CASITRAWTGTTGELFF
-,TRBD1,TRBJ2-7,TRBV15,TGTGCCACCAGCACCACAGGGGGCCGGGAGCAGTACTTC,CATSTTGGREQYF
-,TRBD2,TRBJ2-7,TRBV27,TGTGCCAGCAGTCCAGTACTAGCGACCGAGCAGTACTTC,CASSPVLATEQYF
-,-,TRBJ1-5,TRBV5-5,TGTGCCAGCAGCTTGAATTCGGGTTCCACTCAGCCCCAGCATTTT,CASSLNSGSTQPQHF
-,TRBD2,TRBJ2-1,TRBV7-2,TGTGCCAGCAGCTTATGGGGACTAGCGACGGGTGAGCAGTTCTTC,CASSLWGLATGEQFF
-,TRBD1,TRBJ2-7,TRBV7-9,TGTGCCAGCAGCTCTGGACAGGACGGGACCTACGAGCAGTACTTC,CASSSGQDGTYEQYF
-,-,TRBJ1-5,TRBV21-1,TGTGCCACCCCTGACAGGCCGCCCGGGCCCCAGCATTTT,CATPDRPPGPQHF
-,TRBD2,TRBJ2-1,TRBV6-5,TGTGCCAGCAGAGCGGGGCCAGAGCAGTTCTTC,CASRAGPEQFF
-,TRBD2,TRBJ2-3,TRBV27,TGTGCCAGCAGTCCTAACCCGACTAGCGGGAGGCGAGGTACGCAGTATTTT,CASSPNPTSGRRGTQYF
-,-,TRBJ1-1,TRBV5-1,TGCGCCAGCAGCCTGGGGAGGGCGGGTGAAGCTTTCTTT,CASSLGRAGEAFF
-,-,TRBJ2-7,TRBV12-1,TGTGCCAGCAGCTTGGACAGGGCCGCCTACGAGCAGTACTTC,CASSLDRAAYEQYF
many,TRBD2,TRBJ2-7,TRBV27,TGTGCCAGCAGTTACGCGGGAGGGCCAGTATACGAGCAGTACTTC,CASSYAGGPVYEQYF
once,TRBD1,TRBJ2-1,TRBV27,TGTGCCAGCAGACAACTTAGACAGGGTATCTCCTACAATGAGCAGTTCTTC,CASRQLRQGISYNEQFF
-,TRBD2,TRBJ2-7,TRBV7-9,TGTGCCAGCAGCCTCCGTGGTAGCGGGACCTACGAGCAGTACTTC,CASSLRGSGTYEQYF
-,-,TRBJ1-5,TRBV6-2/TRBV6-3,TGTGCCAGCAGCCCCGCAGGGCCGCGCAATCAGCCCCAGCATTTT,CASSPAGPRNQPQHF
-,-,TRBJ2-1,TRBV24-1,TGTGCCACCAGTGATTTTGGTAGGGGGACCTACAATGAGCAGTTCTTC,CATSDFGRGTYNEQFF
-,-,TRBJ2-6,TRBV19,TGTGCCAGCAAAAGACAGGCTGGGGCCAACGTCCTGACTTTC,CASKRQAGANVLTF
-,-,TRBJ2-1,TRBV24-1,TGTGCCACCAGTGCCACCGGGGTTGAGAGATACAATGAGCAGTTCTTC,CATSATGVERYNEQFF
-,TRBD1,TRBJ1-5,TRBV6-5,TGTGCCAGCAGTCCGGGACAGGGGCCTCATCAGCCCCAGCATTTT,CASSPGQGPHQPQHF
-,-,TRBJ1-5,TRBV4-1,TGCGCCAGCAGCCAACCAGGGGCCCACAATCAGCCCCAGCATTTT,CASSQPGAHNQPQHF
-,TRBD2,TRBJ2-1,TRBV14,TGTGCCAGCAGCCACAGAGTCACTAGCGGGTACAATGAGCAGTTCTTC,CASSHRVTSGYNEQFF
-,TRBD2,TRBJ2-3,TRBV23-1,TGCGCCAGCAGTCAATCCGGAGGGGAGGGAGACACAGATACGCAGTATTTT,CASSQSGGEGDTDTQYF
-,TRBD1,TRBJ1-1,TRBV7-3,TGTGCCAGCAGCTTGGGACAGTCCAACACTGAAGCTTTCTTT,CASSLGQSNTEAFF
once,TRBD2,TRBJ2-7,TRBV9,TGTGCCAGCAGCGTAGAGGCGGGAGAAGTCAACGAGCAGTACTTC,CASSVEAGEVNEQYF
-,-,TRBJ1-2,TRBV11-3,TGTGCCAGCAGCCCCGCCCCCACGATGGGGAGCTTTGGCTACACCTTC,CASSPAPTMGSFGYTF
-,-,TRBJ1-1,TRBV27,TGTGCCAGTTCAGGGTCGACGAACACTGAAGCTTTCTTT,CASSGSTNTEAFF
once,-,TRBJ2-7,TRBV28,TGTGCCAGCAGTTTATGGTCCCCCCAGGAGCAGTACTTC,CASSLWSPQEQYF
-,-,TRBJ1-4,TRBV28,TGTGCCAGCAGTCCCTTCGGGACTAATGAAAAACTGTTTTTT,CASSPFGTNEKLFF
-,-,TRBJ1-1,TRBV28,TGTGCCAGCAGCCTTCCTCCGAACACTGAAGCTTTCTTT,CASSLPPNTEAFF
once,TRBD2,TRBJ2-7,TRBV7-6,TGTGCCAGCAGCTTGGTAGCGGGAGGGCCAAGGCAGGGCGAGCAGTACTTC,CASSLVAGGPRQGEQYF